What follows are 28 T cell receptor beta chains derived from one specimen sequenced in a study of CD8+CD57+ T cells in acquired aplastic anemia. Genomic DNA was employed as the template in profiling TCR beta VDJ and CDR3. TCRdb redid the calling of the reads with MiXCR, one entry per CDR3 protein. The sample has 150,000 to 200,000 distinct CDR3 sequences; 64% are singletons. What was sequenced was sorted CD4+, CD8+, or CD8+CD57+ T cells (not recorded which) from PBMCs. All receptors derive from a human donor with severe aplastic anemia or a healthy control (not recorded which).

The chain links TRBV24-1 to TRBJ1-6; D is uncertain. Germline-derived CDR1 and CDR2 are KGHDR and SFDVKD. V lost 8 bases and J lost 4, with 8 bases in between. This CDR3 comprises 13 residues. CDR3 sequence: CATTASYNSPLHF. As DNA, the CDR3 is TGTGCCACCACGGCTTCGTATAATTCACCCCTCCACTTT.

The chain joins TRBV2 to TRBJ2-1, with D unclear. Germline V gene data show CDR1 as SNHLY and CDR2 as FYNNEI. The CDR3 sequence is 11 residues long. Trimming took 10 bases from V and 6 from J, leaving 10 bases between them. CDR3 DNA sequence: TGTGCCACCGACTCCAGCAATGAGCAGTTCTTC. This translates into CATDSSNEQFF.

The V and J genes are TRBV25-1 and TRBJ1-6; TRBD1 matches 8 bases. Trimming cost V 1 base and J 7 bases; bases outside gene matches: 6. The CDR3 is 16 residues long. Per germline, CDR1 MGHDK and CDR2 SYGVNS. This CDR3 reads CASSELTGVGNSPLHF. The CDR3 DNA follows: TGTGCCAGCAGTGAATTGACAGGGGTGGGGAATTCACCCCTCCACTTT.

This rearrangement joins TRBV2 to TRBJ1-2; the D gene is possibly TRBD1 (6 bases). Deletions cut 1 base from V and 6 bases from J, with 18 bases between. The CDR3 spans 16 residues. The germline V gene has CDR1 SNHLY and CDR2 FYNNEI. The chain's CDR3 is CASSEEPVGTIDGYTF. As DNA, the CDR3 is TGTGCCAGCAGTGAAGAGCCGGTGGGGACAATCGATGGCTACACCTTC.

CDR3 loop: CASSSTRTGYEQYF. DNA for the CDR3: TGTGCCAGTAGTTCCACTCGGACGGGTTACGAGCAGTACTTC. The rearrangement links TRBV19 to TRBJ2-7; the D is unclear. Germline V gene lookup returns CDR1 LNHDA and CDR2 SQIVND (reference sequence). Trimming pared 5 bases from V and 4 bases from J, leaving 15 bases between. The CDR3 covers 14 residues.

Only one count was recorded for this clonotype. J is TRBJ2-7 and V is TRBV20-1; a weak D match, TRBD1 (6 bases). Trimming cost V 0 bases and J 1 base, with 10 bases left between them. The CDR3 extends over 14 amino acids. Germline V gives CDR1 DFQATT, CDR2 SNEGSKA (reference sequence). Here the CDR3 DNA reads TGCAGTGCTAGAGATCTCAGGGGATCCTACGAGCAGTACTTC. Protein product: CSARDLRGSYEQYF.

The chain carries TRBV24-1 and TRBJ2-3; 12 bases fit TRBD2. J was trimmed by 8 bases and V by 3 bases; bases with no gene match: 11. The length of the CDR3 is 17 residues. Germline V gene lookup returns CDR1 KGHDR and CDR2 SFDVKD. This CDR3 is CATSDLAGGEGDGTQYF. In nucleotides, the CDR3 is TGTGCCACCAGTGATCTAGCGGGAGGGGAGGGGGACGGTACGCAGTATTTT.

This sequence joins TRBV19 and TRBJ1-1, with D unclear. Germline CDR1 is LNHDA and CDR2 is SQIVND (reference sequence). V lost 6 bases and J lost 6, with 11 bases in between. The CDR3 contains 12 residues. The CDR3, as DNA: TGTGCCAGTAGGTCCGGCGGCGCTGAAGCTTTCTTT. Translated, it gives CASRSGGAEAFF.

V gene TRBV5-8 combines with J gene TRBJ1-2; no firm D call. Trimming shortened V by 10 bases and J by 6 bases, and 16 bases separated the two germline ends. Per germline, CDR1 SGHTS and CDR2 YDEGEE. This CDR3 region has 12 residues. The CDR3 sequence: CAPGRAIHGYTF. CDR3 DNA: TGTGCCCCTGGCCGGGCGATCCATGGCTACACCTTC.

The J gene is TRBJ2-7, the V gene TRBV9; 12 bases match TRBD2. Germline assignment: CDR1 SGDLS and CDR2 YYNGEE. The junction had 6 bases not matched to a gene; V was cut back by 8 bases and J by 3 bases. The CDR3 consists of 14 residues. The CDR3 sequence is CASSATSGSYEQYF. CDR3 nucleotide sequence: TGTGCCAGTAGTGCGACTAGCGGGAGCTACGAGCAGTACTTC.

V usage is TRBV29-1 and J usage is TRBJ1-1; TRBD1 matches 9 bases. The CDR3 runs 14 residues. Germline V gene sequence: CDR1 SQVTM, CDR2 ANQGSEA. Trimming removed 1 base from V and 10 bases from J; junction bases left unmatched: 10. Here the CDR3 DNA reads TGCAGCGTTGAAGGGGGGACAGGGTGGGTCGGAGCTTTCTTT. This sequence encodes CSVEGGTGWVGAFF.

This clonotype showed up many times. The chain uses TRBV9 and TRBJ2-7, with 7 bases matching TRBD2. CDR1 is SGDLS and CDR2 is YYNGEE in the germline V gene. The CDR3 covers 11 residues. J was trimmed by 6 bases and V by 3 bases; bases with no gene match: 0. As DNA, the CDR3 is TGTGCCAGCAGCGGGGGGGGCGAGCAGTACTTC. Encoded protein: CASSGGGEQYF.

This chain links TRBV20-1 with TRBJ2-5; 13 positions match TRBD2. Germline V lookup: CDR1 DFQATT, CDR2 SNEGSKA (reference sequence). The CDR3 is 16 residues long. J gave up 2 bases and V 1 base, and 4 bases lay outside the gene matches. The CDR3 reads CSARGRTSGRQETQYF. In DNA form, the CDR3 reads TGCAGTGCTAGAGGCAGGACTAGCGGGAGACAAGAGACCCAGTACTTC.

The chain combines TRBV20-1 with TRBJ1-2, with D unclear. Trimming took 6 bases from V and 10 from J, leaving 21 bases between them. This CDR3 is built from 13 residues. CDR1 and CDR2 (germline): DFQATT, SNEGSKA (reference sequence). CDR3: CSASSLWPGIYTF. The CDR3 DNA reads TGCAGTGCCAGCAGCCTCTGGCCGGGAATCTACACCTTC.

This chain links TRBV7-2 with TRBJ2-5; 11 positions agree with TRBD2. This CDR3 is built from 15 residues. Germline CDR1 is SGHTA and CDR2 is FQGNSA. Losses at the gene ends were 4 bases for V and 7 bases for J; bases not matched to a gene: 8. The DNA for the CDR3 is TGTGCCAGCAGCTCCGCACTAGCGGGAGACGGGACCCAGTACTTC. This sequence encodes CASSSALAGDGTQYF.

A remark on this clonotype: A much larger clone differs from this one at a single base, so this may be a read error. V gene TRBV10-3 combines with J gene TRBJ2-6, with TRBD1 as a possible D gene (5 bases). This CDR3 spans 15 amino acids. CDR1 is ENHRY, CDR2 SYGVKD, per germline. The CDR3 is CAISESTAGANILTF. CDR3 DNA sequence: TGTGCCATCAGTGAGTCGACAGCTGGGGCCAACATCCTGACTTTC.

In its sample, this clonotype was seen many times. This chain uses TRBV29-1 with TRBJ2-1; D gene unclear. With 5 bases removed from V and 9 bases from J, the gap between germline ends came to 8 bases. The CDR3 runs to 10 residues. CDR1 SQVTM and CDR2 ANQGSEA come from the germline V gene. CDR3 sequence (DNA): TGCAGCGTTCTCGTACTTGAGCAGTTCTTC. The encoded protein is CSVLVLEQFF.

The chain carries TRBV19 and TRBJ2-7; 7 bases line up with TRBD1. After removal of 7 bases from V and 2 bases from J, the junction contained 8 bases not matched to a gene. Per the germline V gene, CDR1 is LNHDA and CDR2 is SQIVND (reference sequence). This CDR3 has 14 amino acids. The CDR3 loop is CASTIGTAPYEQYF. CDR3 coding DNA: TGTGCCAGTACCATAGGGACAGCCCCCTACGAGCAGTACTTC.

This rearrangement joins TRBV9 to TRBJ1-2, with D perhaps TRBD1 (5 bases). Germline V lookup: CDR1 SGDLS, CDR2 YYNGEE. There are 15 residues in the CDR3. V lost 0 bases and J lost 0, with 9 bases in between. The CDR3 DNA reads as TGTGCCAGCAGCGTAGAAGGACATTCTAACTATGGCTACACCTTC. The encoded protein is CASSVEGHSNYGYTF.

The chain carries TRBV15 and TRBJ2-3; 11 bases align to TRBD2. The CDR3 has 16 amino acids. With V trimmed by 5 bases and J by 2 bases, 6 bases remained unmatched. Looked up from germline, CDR1 is LNHNV and CDR2 is YYDKDF (reference sequence). DNA of the CDR3: TGTGCCACCAGCCCACGACTAGCGGGGTTCACAGATACGCAGTATTTT. This gives the protein CATSPRLAGFTDTQYF.

This chain links TRBV7-2 with TRBJ2-7; perhaps D is TRBD1 or TRBD2 (5 bases each). The CDR3 runs 15 residues. Germline CDR1 is SGHTA and CDR2 is FQGNSA. V lost 5 bases and J lost 0, with 14 bases in between. The CDR3 region has the DNA TGTGCCAGCAGCCTCGGGACGTCAAGCTCCTACGAGCAGTACTTC. Its protein product is CASSLGTSSSYEQYF.

This clonotype turned up a few times. Just one base apart from a much larger clone, this may be a read error. This chain joins TRBV9 and TRBJ1-2, with D possibly TRBD1 on 5 matching bases. V gave up 4 bases and J gave up 4 bases, with 14 bases separating them. The CDR3 totals 14 residues. Germline values: CDR1 SGDLS, CDR2 YYNGEE. CDR3 bases: TGTGCCAGCAGCTCCTCCGGGGCCCTCTATGGCTACACCTTC. Translation: CASSSSGALYGYTF.

This chain connects TRBV30 to TRBJ1-1, with TRBD1 identical over 7 bases. With V trimmed by 5 bases and J by 5 bases, 5 bases remained unmatched. The CDR3 sequence is 12 residues long. Germline V lookup: CDR1 GTSNPN, CDR2 SVGIG (reference sequence). DNA of the CDR3: TGTGCCTGGCGACAGGGACTGACTGAAGCTTTCTTT. Its protein product is CAWRQGLTEAFF.

The V and J genes are TRBV7-9 and TRBJ2-7; D perhaps matches TRBD1 (6 bases). V lost 0 bases and J 2 bases, leaving 11 bases between the germline ends. This CDR3 is 15 amino acids long. CDR1 is SEHNR and CDR2 is FQNEAQ in the germline V gene (reference sequence). The CDR3 sequence: CASSLAGDTTYEQYF. CDR3 nucleotides: TGTGCCAGCAGCTTAGCCGGGGACACCACCTACGAGCAGTACTTC.

In regard to this clonotype: The conserved phenylalanine or tryptophan is not found at the CDR3 terminus, so this likely reflects a read error. The rearrangement joins TRBV10-1 to TRBJ2-5; D uncertain. This CDR3 has 13 residues. CDR1 and CDR2 (germline): WNHNN, SYGVQD (reference sequence). V was pared by 0 bases and J by 1 base, with 3 bases between. CDR3 nucleotides: TGCGCCAGCAGTGAGTCGGGCCAAGAGACCCAGTACTTA. Its protein is CASSESGQETQYL.

The chain combines TRBV19 with TRBJ1-1; no firm D call. Trimming pared 5 bases from V and 3 bases from J, leaving 4 bases between. The CDR3 extends over 11 amino acids. CDR1 and CDR2 from the germline V gene are LNHDA and SQIVND (reference sequence). The CDR3 protein is CASSLYTEAFF. The CDR3 DNA reads TGTGCCAGTAGTTTGTACACTGAAGCTTTCTTT. Using reference TRBV19 and TRBJ1-1 for the parts outside the CDR3, the full variable domain is DGGITQSPKYLFRKEGQNVTLSCEQNLNHDAMYWYRQDPGQGLRLIYYSQIVNDFQKGDIAEGYSVSREKKESFPLTVTSAQKNPTAFYLCASSLYTEAFFGQGTRLTVV.

The gene calls are TRBV20-1 and TRBJ2-7; D is perhaps TRBD2 (7 bases). Trimming stripped 6 bases from V and 4 bases from J, with 28 bases between. In germline, CDR1 is DFQATT, CDR2 SNEGSKA (reference sequence). CDR3 size: 17 residues. CDR3 loop: CSASRNDRRGPLYEQYF. CDR3 bases: TGCAGTGCCAGCAGAAACGACCGGCGGGGGCCCCTTTACGAGCAGTACTTC.

The DNA of the CDR3 is TGTGCCTGGACCAAGGACAGGAACATTCAGTACTTC. Translated, it gives CAWTKDRNIQYF. The rearrangement links TRBV30 to TRBJ2-4; 7 nucleotides match TRBD1. The junction had 4 bases not matched to a gene; V was cut back by 4 bases and J by 7 bases. This CDR3 is 12 amino acids long. Germline V CDR1 and CDR2: GTSNPN, SVGIG (reference sequence).